These 22 T cell receptor beta chains originate from one sample sequenced in a study of blood T cell repertoires in COVID-19. The table came from immunoSEQ multiplex PCR; TCRdb's copy has only in-frame clones and leaves some out. The sample includes 200,000 to 250,000 clones, approximately 83% seen only once; the top ten take about 3.6%. Material: PBMCs or T cells enriched from blood (not recorded which). Receptor source: a woman in her thirties or forties who had been exposed to COVID-19.

The V and J genes are TRBV5-6 and TRBJ1-3; D uncertain. The CDR3 extends over 14 amino acids. CDR1 is SGHDT, CDR2 YYEEEE, per germline. Trimming left V 1 base short and J 3 bases short, with 8 bases between. DNA of the CDR3: TGTGCCAGCAGCTTGTACTTTGTTGGAAACACCATATATTTT. Its translation: CASSLYFVGNTIYF.

The CDR3 here is CAWSVSGQGAWGYTF. The CDR3 nucleotides read TGTGCCTGGAGTGTATCGGGACAGGGGGCTTGGGGCTACACCTTC. V and J are TRBV30 and TRBJ1-2; 12 bases line up with TRBD1. Germline-derived CDR1 and CDR2 are GTSNPN and SVGIG (reference sequence). The CDR3 consists of 15 residues. J gave up 8 bases and V 0 bases, and 7 bases lay outside the gene matches.

The CDR3 DNA is TGTGCTAGTGGGGAAGGGACTAGCGGGGTCTCCTACGAGCAGTACTTC. It codes for CASGEGTSGVSYEQYF. The genes are TRBV12-5 and TRBJ2-7, with TRBD2 matching over 13 bases. CDR1 is LGHNT and CDR2 is FRNRAP in the germline V gene. The junction had 5 bases not matched to a gene; V was cut back by 6 bases and J by 0 bases. This CDR3 contains 16 residues.

This clone was detected only once. This chain uses TRBV6-5 with TRBJ1-2; 7 bases fit TRBD1. V was pared by 10 bases and J by 6 bases, with 14 bases of the junction left unmatched. Germline CDR1 and CDR2: MNHEY and SVGAGI. The CDR3 consists of 14 residues. The DNA for the CDR3 is TGTGCCATCCGCCCTACAGGGGATAGGGATGGCTACACCTTC. Translation gives CAIRPTGDRDGYTF.

This clone is a singleton in its sample. The chain employs TRBV19 and TRBJ2-5, with 9 bases aligning to TRBD1. The CDR3 length is 14 residues. Germline CDR1 is LNHDA and CDR2 is SQIVND (reference sequence). V shed 6 bases, J shed 4 bases, and the junction held 6 bases outside the gene matches. CDR3 DNA sequence: TGTGCCAGTAGGGAGACAGGGGGTCGAGAGACCCAGTACTTC. Translation gives CASRETGGRETQYF. Looking up the rest from reference TRBV19 and TRBJ2-5 gives the full variable domain: DGGITQSPKYLFRKEGQNVTLSCEQNLNHDAMYWYRQDPGQGLRLIYYSQIVNDFQKGDIAEGYSVSREKKESFPLTVTSAQKNPTAFYLCASRETGGRETQYFGPGTRLLVL.

The V gene is TRBV18, the J gene TRBJ2-5; 7 bases match TRBD1. V was clipped by 0 bases and J by 2 bases; unmatched bases: 3. This CDR3 is 15 amino acids long. Germline V gene lookup returns CDR1 KGHSH and CDR2 LQKENI. CDR3 in amino acids: CASSPPRTGQETQYF. In DNA form, the CDR3 reads TGTGCCAGCTCACCACCGAGGACAGGACAAGAGACCCAGTACTTC.

The CDR3 sequence is CASSLSARGDNEQFF. Written as DNA, the CDR3 is TGTGCCAGCAGCTTATCGGCGCGGGGGGACAATGAGCAGTTCTTC. The V and J genes are TRBV7-3 and TRBJ2-1, with 8 bases lining up with TRBD2. Germline V CDR1 and CDR2: SGHTA, FQGTGA. The CDR3 loop spans 15 amino acids. V lost 2 bases to trimming and J lost 5 bases; unmatched junction nucleotides: 5.

V is TRBV9 and J is TRBJ1-2; D remains unclear. Trimming left V 0 bases short and J 4 bases short, with 10 bases between. The germline V gene encodes CDR1 SGDLS and CDR2 YYNGEE. This CDR3 region has 14 residues. CDR3 nucleotides: TGTGCCAGCAGCGTAGGACTGGAACTCTATGGCTACACCTTC. Residues: CASSVGLELYGYTF.

This clone was detected only a few times. The J gene is TRBJ1-1, the V gene TRBV12-3 or TRBV12-4; D not certain. Deletions cut 7 bases from V and 3 bases from J, with 12 bases between. The CDR3 runs 13 residues. The CDR3 is CASNPAGYTEAFF. The DNA of the CDR3 is TGTGCCAGCAATCCCGCGGGATACACTGAAGCTTTCTTT.

The chain carries TRBV2 and TRBJ1-5; 9 bases map to TRBD1. J gave up 2 bases and V 5 bases, and 7 bases lay outside the gene matches. CDR1 is SNHLY, CDR2 FYNNEI, per germline. There are 16 residues in the CDR3. CDR3 sequence: CASSRQGGAGNQPQHF. The CDR3 nucleotides are TGTGCCAGCAGTAGACAGGGGGGGGCAGGCAATCAGCCCCAGCATTTT.

This clone occurred a few times. V and J are TRBV19 and TRBJ2-3; 13 nucleotides line up with TRBD2. Looked up from germline, CDR1 is LNHDA and CDR2 is SQIVND (reference sequence). The CDR3 spans 16 residues. V trimming: 6 bases; J trimming: 2 bases; junction bases outside the gene matches: 5. The chain's CDR3 is CASRAGTSGATDTQYF. The CDR3 region has the DNA TGTGCCAGTAGGGCTGGGACTAGCGGGGCCACAGATACGCAGTATTTT.

Note on this clone: The sample has other DNA sequences that encode this CDR3 too. V is TRBV18 and J is TRBJ2-3; D is perhaps TRBD2 (6 bases). Looked up from germline, CDR1 is KGHSH and CDR2 is LQKENI. The V gene lost 3 bases and the J gene lost 0 bases, with 10 bases spanning the gap. The CDR3 totals 15 residues. CDR3 sequence: CASSPPGLSTDTQYF. The CDR3 DNA is TGTGCCAGCTCACCTCCGGGACTCAGCACAGATACGCAGTATTTT. The full variable domain, completed using reference TRBV18 and TRBJ2-3, is NAGVMQNPRHLVRRRGQEARLRCSPMKGHSHVYWYRQLPEEGLKFMVYLQKENIIDESGMPKERFSAEFPKEGPSILRIQQVVRGDSAAYFCASSPPGLSTDTQYFGPGTRLTVL.

The chain has TRBV20-1 and TRBJ2-1; 7 positions agree with TRBD1. Trimming cost V 3 bases and J 0 bases; bases outside gene matches: 2. Germline V gene data show CDR1 as DFQATT and CDR2 as SNEGSKA (reference sequence). There are 14 residues in the CDR3. The CDR3 here is CSASRQGSYNEQFF. The CDR3 DNA reads TGCAGTGCTAGTCGACAGGGCTCCTACAATGAGCAGTTCTTC.

The V call is TRBV18, the J call TRBJ1-2; D gene unclear. This CDR3 contains 13 residues. In germline, CDR1 is KGHSH, CDR2 LQKENI. Trimming removed 2 bases from V and 12 bases from J, with 16 bases in between. The CDR3 bases are TGTGCCAGCTCACCAGGTCAGGTTCGGGATAACACCTTC. It is translated as CASSPGQVRDNTF.

The chain uses TRBV2 and TRBJ1-1, with 7 bases identical to TRBD1. Germline V lookup: CDR1 SNHLY, CDR2 FYNNEI. V was pared by 6 bases and J by 0 bases, with 4 bases of the junction left unmatched. The CDR3 contains 14 residues. In DNA form, the CDR3 reads TGTGCCAGCAGGGGGACAGACTTGAACACTGAAGCTTTCTTT. This encodes CASRGTDLNTEAFF. Using reference TRBV2 and TRBJ1-1 for the parts outside the CDR3, the full variable domain is EPEVTQTPSHQVTQMGQEVILRCVPISNHLYFYWYRQILGQKVEFLVSFYNNEISEKSEIFDDQFSVERPDGSNFTLKIRSTKLEDSAMYFCASRGTDLNTEAFFGQGTRLTVV.

This sequence joins TRBV5-6 and TRBJ2-5; TRBD1 might be the D (6 bases). Germline CDR1 SGHDT, CDR2 YYEEEE. The germline V and J ends were trimmed by 1 base and 0 bases, with 19 bases remaining between them. CDR3 size: 18 residues. CDR3 region: CASSLSGLGWTDQETQYF. CDR3 coding DNA: TGTGCCAGCAGCTTGTCTGGGTTGGGCTGGACAGACCAAGAGACCCAGTACTTC.

The CDR3 nucleotides are TGTGCTAGTGGGCCGGGACAGGGCCCCTACGAGCAGTACTTC. Amino acids: CASGPGQGPYEQYF. This chain joins TRBV12-5 and TRBJ2-7; TRBD1 agrees at 9 bases. With V trimmed by 6 bases and J by 2 bases, 5 bases remained unmatched. The CDR3 extends over 14 amino acids. Germline V lookup: CDR1 LGHNT, CDR2 FRNRAP.

This chain connects TRBV7-8 to TRBJ2-3; perhaps TRBD2 as D (7 bases). This CDR3 contains 13 residues. Germline assignment: CDR1 SGHVS and CDR2 FQNEAQ. Trimming shortened V by 5 bases and J by 4 bases, and 10 bases separated the two germline ends. The DNA for the CDR3 is TGTGCCAGCAGCGTAGGGGGGGCAGATACGCAGTATTTT. Translated, it gives CASSVGGADTQYF. The full variable domain, with the rest looked up from reference TRBV7-8 and TRBJ2-3, is GAGVSQSPRYKVAKRGQDVALRCDPISGHVSLFWYQQALGQGPEFLTYFQNEAQLDKSGLPSDRFFAERPEGSVSTLKIQRTQQEDSAVYLCASSVGGADTQYFGPGTRLTVL.

This rearrangement joins TRBV19 to TRBJ2-7, with 8 bases that match TRBD1. There are 17 residues in the CDR3. Per the germline V gene, CDR1 is LNHDA and CDR2 is SQIVND (reference sequence). Germline trimming cut 3 bases from V and 4 bases from J; bases unmatched to any gene: 14. CDR3 in amino acids: CASSMKLRRDRPYEQYF. The CDR3 region has the DNA TGTGCCAGTAGTATGAAACTCCGCAGGGACAGGCCTTACGAGCAGTACTTC.

The rearrangement joins TRBV6-5 to TRBJ1-4, with TRBD1 matching over 9 bases. In germline, CDR1 is MNHEY, CDR2 SVGAGI. Unmatched junction bases numbered 7, after V lost 6 bases and J lost 8 bases. The CDR3 has 14 residues. The CDR3 coding sequence is TGTGCCAGCAGACCCACAGGGGGCGACGAAAAACTGTTTTTT. Its translation is CASRPTGGDEKLFF.

This clone was recorded a few times. V usage is TRBV5-1 and J usage is TRBJ1-6; 7 bases map to TRBD1. CDR3 length: 16 amino acids. Trimming at V came to 1 base and at J to 5 bases, leaving 6 bases not matched to a gene. Germline CDR1 reads SGHRS; CDR2 reads YFSETQ. The CDR3 coding sequence is TGCGCCAGCAGCTTGCAAGGACAGGCAAATAATTCACCCCTCCACTTT. This sequence encodes CASSLQGQANNSPLHF.

In its sample, this clone was seen many times. The CDR3, as DNA: TGTGCCAGCAGTTACACCCCGCAGGGGAGTTCACCCCTCCACTTT. As protein: CASSYTPQGSSPLHF. This chain uses TRBV6-5 with TRBJ1-6; perhaps TRBD1 as D (6 bases). The CDR3 loop spans 15 amino acids. Germline lookup yields CDR1 MNHEY and CDR2 SVGAGI. The V end was cut by 2 bases, the J end by 9 bases, with 14 bases between.